A single sample gave rise to the 9 T cell receptor beta chains below, sequenced in a study of blood T cell repertoires in COVID-19. Method: immunoSEQ multiplex PCR; TCRdb's copy keeps in-frame clones and lacks some. The table includes about 140,000 clones, about four fifths detected once. Sequencing was carried out using peripheral blood. The receptors were gathered from a woman aged 55-70 years with acute or convalescent COVID-19.

The chain recombines TRBV19 with TRBJ1-2, with 8 bases identical to TRBD1. Trimming removed 6 bases from V and 2 bases from J; junction bases left unmatched: 11. The V gene's germline CDR1 is LNHDA and CDR2 SQIVND (reference sequence). The CDR3 is 16 residues long. The chain's CDR3 is CASSRTGRTRNYGYTF. CDR3 nucleotide sequence: TGTGCCAGTAGCAGGACAGGGAGAACCCGGAACTATGGCTACACCTTC. Looking up the rest from reference TRBV19 and TRBJ1-2 gives the full variable domain: DGGITQSPKYLFRKEGQNVTLSCEQNLNHDAMYWYRQDPGQGLRLIYYSQIVNDFQKGDIAEGYSVSREKKESFPLTVTSAQKNPTAFYLCASSRTGRTRNYGYTFGSGTRLTVV.

The chain is built from TRBV30 and TRBJ2-7; D not certain. The germline V gene encodes CDR1 GTSNPN and CDR2 SVGIG (reference sequence). The CDR3 length is 14 residues. The V gene lost 1 base and the J gene lost 3 bases, with 13 bases spanning the gap. CDR3 region: CAWSAPWPSYEQYF. Here the CDR3 DNA reads TGTGCCTGGAGTGCCCCGTGGCCTAGCTACGAGCAGTACTTC.

The rearrangement links TRBV4-1 to TRBJ2-3; no reliable D call. The V gene's germline CDR1 is MGHRA and CDR2 YSYEKL. V was pared by 1 base and J by 4 bases, with 15 bases between. This CDR3 comprises 16 residues. CDR3 in amino acids: CASSQGRFSSADTQYF. CDR3 coding DNA: TGCGCCAGCAGCCAAGGTCGGTTTAGTAGTGCAGATACGCAGTATTTT.

The chain employs TRBV7-2 and TRBJ1-2; tentatively, D is TRBD1 (6 bases). The V gene's germline CDR1 is SGHTA and CDR2 FQGNSA. CDR3 length: 15 residues. With 5 bases removed from V and 3 bases from J, the gap between germline ends came to 16 bases. The CDR3 spells CASSPPLGADYGYTF. The CDR3 DNA reads as TGTGCCAGCAGCCCCCCCTTGGGGGCGGACTATGGCTACACCTTC.

J is TRBJ1-2 and V is TRBV2, with D possibly TRBD1 on 5 matching bases. Germline values: CDR1 SNHLY, CDR2 FYNNEI. V was shortened by 1 base and J by 3 bases, with 12 bases between the two germline ends. The length of the CDR3 is 15 residues. CDR3 amino acids: CASSEGGRGDYGYTF. Here the CDR3 DNA reads TGTGCCAGCAGTGAAGGTGGTAGGGGCGACTATGGCTACACCTTC.

This clone was recorded only once. The rearrangement joins TRBV2 to TRBJ1-1; a weak D match, TRBD1 (6 bases). The germline V gene encodes CDR1 SNHLY and CDR2 FYNNEI. There are 18 residues in the CDR3. V was cut by 4 bases and J by 6 bases, with 27 bases left in between. The CDR3 reads CASSVTSQGQGQSAEAFF. CDR3 nucleotides: TGTGCCAGCAGTGTCACCTCCCAGGGGCAGGGGCAGTCGGCTGAAGCTTTCTTT.

The chain combines TRBV19 with TRBJ1-1; D gene uncertain. Germline CDR1 and CDR2: LNHDA and SQIVND (reference sequence). CDR3 length equals 13 residues. V was trimmed by 2 bases and J by 1 base, leaving 5 bases between them. CDR3 sequence reads: CASSIMRNTEAFF. The CDR3 coding sequence is TGTGCCAGTAGTATAATGAGGAACACTGAAGCTTTCTTT.

The V gene is TRBV29-1, the J gene TRBJ2-1; the match to TRBD2 covers 12 bases. CDR1 SQVTM and CDR2 ANQGSEA come from the germline V gene. The V gene end was trimmed by 2 bases and the J gene end by 4 bases; junction bases not matched to a gene: 6. This CDR3 region has 16 residues. The DNA of the CDR3 is TGCAGCGTTGAAAAGAGGACTAGCGGGAAGTACAATGAGCAGTTCTTC. Translation gives CSVEKRTSGKYNEQFF.

The chain combines TRBV5-1 with TRBJ2-2, with TRBD1 matching over 8 bases. The CDR3 extends over 16 amino acids. Germline V CDR1 and CDR2: SGHRS, YFSETQ. The junction had 1 base not matched to a gene; V was cut back by 0 bases and J by 0 bases. The CDR3 loop reads CASSLGTGTNTGELFF. CDR3 nucleotide sequence: TGCGCCAGCAGCTTGGGGACAGGGACGAACACCGGGGAGCTGTTTTTT.